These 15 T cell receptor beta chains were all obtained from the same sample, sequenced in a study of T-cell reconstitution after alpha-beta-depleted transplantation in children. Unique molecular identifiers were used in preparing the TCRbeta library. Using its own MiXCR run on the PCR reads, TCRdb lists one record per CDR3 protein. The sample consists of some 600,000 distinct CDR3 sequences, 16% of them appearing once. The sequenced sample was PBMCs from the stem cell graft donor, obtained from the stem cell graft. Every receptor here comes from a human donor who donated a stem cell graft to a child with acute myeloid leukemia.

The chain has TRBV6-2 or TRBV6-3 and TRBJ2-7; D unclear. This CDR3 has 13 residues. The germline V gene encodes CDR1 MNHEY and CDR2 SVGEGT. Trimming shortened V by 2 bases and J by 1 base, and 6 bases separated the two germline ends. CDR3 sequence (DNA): TGTGCCAGCAGTTACCGAATATCCTACGAGCAGTACTTC. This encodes CASSYRISYEQYF.

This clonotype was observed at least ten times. The CDR3 loop is CSARDIYDKSPNSQETQYF. CDR3 DNA: TGCAGTGCTAGAGATATTTACGATAAATCACCCAACTCCCAAGAGACCCAGTACTTC. V usage is TRBV20-1 and J usage is TRBJ2-5, with D hard to call. The CDR3 is 19 residues long. Germline CDR1 DFQATT, CDR2 SNEGSKA (reference sequence). Trimming shortened V by 0 bases and J by 1 base, and 24 bases separated the two germline ends.

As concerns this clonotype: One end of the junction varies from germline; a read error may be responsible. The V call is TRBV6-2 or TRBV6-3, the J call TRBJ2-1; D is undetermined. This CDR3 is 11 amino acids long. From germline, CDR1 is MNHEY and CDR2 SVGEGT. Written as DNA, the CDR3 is TGTGCCAGCAGTACTCACAATGAGCTGTTCTTC. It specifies CASSTHNELFF.

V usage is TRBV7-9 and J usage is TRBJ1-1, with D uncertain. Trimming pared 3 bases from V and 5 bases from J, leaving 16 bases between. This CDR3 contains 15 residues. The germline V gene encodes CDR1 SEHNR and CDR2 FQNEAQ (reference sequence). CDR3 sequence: CASSLKGEIGTEAFF. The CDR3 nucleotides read TGTGCCAGCAGCTTGAAGGGTGAGATTGGAACTGAAGCTTTCTTT. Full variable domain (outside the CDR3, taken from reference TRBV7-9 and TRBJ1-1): DTGVSQNPRHKITKRGQNVTFRCDPISEHNRLYWYRQTLGQGPEFLTYFQNEAQLEKSRLLSDRFSAERPKGSFSTLEIQRTEQGDSAMYLCASSLKGEIGTEAFFGQGTRLTVV.

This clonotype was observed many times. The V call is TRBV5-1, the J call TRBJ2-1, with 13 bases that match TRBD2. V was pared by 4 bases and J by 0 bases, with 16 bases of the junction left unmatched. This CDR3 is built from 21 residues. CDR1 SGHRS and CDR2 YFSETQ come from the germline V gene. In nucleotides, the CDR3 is TGCGCCAGCAGCCTTCAGTTACCGGGACTAGCGGGGCCTAGCTCCTACAATGAGCAGTTCTTC. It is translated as CASSLQLPGLAGPSSYNEQFF.

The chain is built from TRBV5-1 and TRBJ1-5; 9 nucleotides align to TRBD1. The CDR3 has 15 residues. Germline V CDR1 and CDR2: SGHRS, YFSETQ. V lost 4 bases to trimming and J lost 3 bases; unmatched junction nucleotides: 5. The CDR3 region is CASSAGTGLNQPQHF. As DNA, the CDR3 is TGCGCCAGCAGCGCCGGGACAGGGCTCAATCAGCCCCAGCATTTT.

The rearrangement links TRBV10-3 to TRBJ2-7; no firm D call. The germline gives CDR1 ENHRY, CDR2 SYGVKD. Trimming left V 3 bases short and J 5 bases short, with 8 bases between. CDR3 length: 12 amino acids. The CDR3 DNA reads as TGTGCCATCAGTGAAGTGGGCAACGAGCAGTACGTC. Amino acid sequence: CAISEVGNEQYV.

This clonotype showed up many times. CDR3 sequence reads: CASSLVQGKTEAFF. The CDR3 nucleotides read TGTGCCAGCAGCTTAGTTCAGGGAAAGACTGAAGCTTTCTTT. The V call is TRBV7-2, the J call TRBJ1-1; weak D call: TRBD1 (5 bases). Germline CDR1 SGHTA, CDR2 FQGNSA. V was shortened by 1 base and J by 5 bases, with 11 bases between the two germline ends. The CDR3 loop spans 14 amino acids.

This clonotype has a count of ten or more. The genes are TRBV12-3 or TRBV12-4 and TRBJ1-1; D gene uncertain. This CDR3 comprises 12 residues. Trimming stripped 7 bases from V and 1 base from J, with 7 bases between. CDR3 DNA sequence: TGTGCCAGCATCCTAAGGAACACTGAAGCTTTCTTT. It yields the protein CASILRNTEAFF.

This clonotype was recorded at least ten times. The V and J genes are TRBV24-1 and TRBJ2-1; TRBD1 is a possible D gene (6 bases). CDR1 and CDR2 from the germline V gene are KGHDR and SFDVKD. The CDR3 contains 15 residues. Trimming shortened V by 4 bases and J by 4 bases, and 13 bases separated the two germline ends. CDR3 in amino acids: CATSESGTKYNEQFF. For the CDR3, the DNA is TGTGCCACCAGTGAGTCGGGGACAAAGTACAATGAGCAGTTCTTC.

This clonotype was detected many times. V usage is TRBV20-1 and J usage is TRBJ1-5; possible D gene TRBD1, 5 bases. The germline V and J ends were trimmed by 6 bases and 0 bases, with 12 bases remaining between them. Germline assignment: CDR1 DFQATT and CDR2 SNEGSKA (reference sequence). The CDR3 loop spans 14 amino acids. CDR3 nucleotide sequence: TGCAGTGCCATGGGACTCTCTAGCAATCAGCCCCAGCATTTT. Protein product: CSAMGLSSNQPQHF.

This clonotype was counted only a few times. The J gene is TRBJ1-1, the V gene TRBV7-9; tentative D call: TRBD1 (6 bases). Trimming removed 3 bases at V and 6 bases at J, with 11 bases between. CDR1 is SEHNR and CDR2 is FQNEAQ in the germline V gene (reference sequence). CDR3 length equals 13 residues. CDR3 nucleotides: TGTGCCAGCAGCTTTCAGGGGCCGGCTGAAGCTTTCTTT. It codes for CASSFQGPAEAFF. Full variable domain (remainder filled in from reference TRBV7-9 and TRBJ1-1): DTGVSQNPRHKITKRGQNVTFRCDPISEHNRLYWYRQTLGQGPEFLTYFQNEAQLEKSRLLSDRFSAERPKGSFSTLEIQRTEQGDSAMYLCASSFQGPAEAFFGQGTRLTVV.

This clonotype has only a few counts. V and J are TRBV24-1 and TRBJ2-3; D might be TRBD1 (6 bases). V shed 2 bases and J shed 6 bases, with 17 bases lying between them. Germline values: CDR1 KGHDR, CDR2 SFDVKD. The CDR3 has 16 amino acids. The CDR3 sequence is CATSDSRGRGADTQYF. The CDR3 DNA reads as TGTGCCACCAGTGATTCTAGGGGCAGGGGAGCCGATACGCAGTATTTT.

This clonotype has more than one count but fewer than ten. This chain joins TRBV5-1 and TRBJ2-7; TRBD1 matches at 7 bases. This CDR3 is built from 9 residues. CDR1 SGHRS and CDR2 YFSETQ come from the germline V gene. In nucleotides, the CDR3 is TGCGCCAACTGGGACAGACCCCACGTC. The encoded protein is CANWDRPHV.

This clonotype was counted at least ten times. The CDR3 spells CSARSVGANVLTF. CDR3 DNA: TGCAGTGCTAGAAGCGTTGGGGCCAACGTCCTGACTTTC. The chain recombines TRBV20-1 with TRBJ2-6, with no clear D. The CDR3 is 13 residues long. V was cut by 2 bases and J by 3 bases, with 5 bases left in between. Looked up from germline, CDR1 is DFQATT and CDR2 is SNEGSKA (reference sequence).